A single sample is the source of the 9 T cell receptor beta chains below, sequenced in a study of identical twins. TCRdb re-called the 5' RACE reads with MiXCR, one entry per CDR3 protein. The sample comprises fewer than 650,000 distinct CDR3 sequences, about 7% of which are singletons, and roughly 1.6% rests with the top ten. The same data also contributed to another study, on yellow fever vaccine responses in identical twins.

Sequenced material: PBMCs. The receptors shown here come from a woman between 18 and 30 years old in good health.

This clonotype was picked up many times. J is TRBJ2-1 and V is TRBV7-9; 11 nucleotides align to TRBD2. Trimming at V came to 5 bases and at J to 15 bases, leaving 9 bases not matched to a gene. Germline values: CDR1 SEHNR, CDR2 FQNEAQ (reference sequence). The CDR3 is 13 amino acids. The CDR3 is CASSRIDGLAGFF. The CDR3 region has the DNA TGTGCCAGCAGCCGTATCGACGGACTAGCGGGGTTCTTC.

This rearrangement joins TRBV28 to TRBJ1-2; maybe TRBD1 (5 bases). The CDR3 sequence is 16 residues long. V lost 5 bases to trimming and J lost 2 bases, with 18 bases between them. The V gene's germline CDR1 is MDHEN and CDR2 SYDVKM. CDR3 loop: CASSGGRAGANYGYTF. Here the CDR3 DNA reads TGTGCCAGCAGTGGAGGCCGGGCTGGGGCCAACTATGGCTACACCTTC.

Of note for this clonotype: This may arise from a read error, as a much more abundant clone is one base away. The chain joins TRBV12-3 or TRBV12-4 to TRBJ2-3; the match to TRBD1 covers 7 bases. There are 18 residues in the CDR3. CDR3 DNA: TGTACCAGCAGCCAAATTCAAGGACAGGCAGTCGTGGCAGATACGCAGTATTTT. Translating gives CTSSQIQGQAVVADTQYF.

This clonotype has a count of ten or more. The rearrangement uses TRBV12-3 or TRBV12-4 and TRBJ2-5; D is possibly TRBD1 or TRBD2 (5 bases each). Trimming took 7 bases from V and 0 from J, leaving 9 bases between them. The CDR3 runs to 13 residues. CDR3 DNA: TGTGCCAGCAACCGGGGCAACCAAGAGACCCAGTACTTC. It specifies CASNRGNQETQYF.

This clonotype was seen a handful of times. Possible read error: a much larger clone is one base away. The chain uses TRBV5-1 and TRBJ2-1, with TRBD2 identical over 11 bases. Germline lookup yields CDR1 SGHRS and CDR2 YFSETQ. The V segment lost 3 bases and the J segment 6 bases; nucleotides outside the gene matches: 2. This CDR3 has 14 residues. CDR3 DNA: TGCGCCAGCAGCTGGGGGACTAGCGGCAATGAGCAGTTCTTC. This encodes CASSWGTSGNEQFF.

This clonotype was detected a few times. The chain uses TRBV11-2 and TRBJ1-4; D is uncertain. Trimming pared 7 bases from V and 0 bases from J, leaving 9 bases between. The CDR3 length is 14 residues. The germline V gene has CDR1 SGHAT and CDR2 FQNNGV. In nucleotides, the CDR3 is TGTGCCAGCAAGAGAGGTGCAACTAATGAAAAACTGTTTTTT. This codes for CASKRGATNEKLFF. Using reference TRBV11-2 and TRBJ1-4 for the parts outside the CDR3, the full variable domain is EAGVAQSPRYKIIEKRQSVAFWCNPISGHATLYWYQQILGQGPKLLIQFQNNGVVDDSQLPKDRFSAERLKGVDSTLKIQPAKLEDSAVYLCASKRGATNEKLFFGSGTQLSVL.

This clonotype was counted at least ten times. The chain combines TRBV12-3 or TRBV12-4 with TRBJ2-1; D unclear. Trimming shortened V by 6 bases and J by 9 bases, and 18 bases separated the two germline ends. The length of the CDR3 is 14 residues. CDR3 DNA: TGTGCCAGCAGCCTTGCGGTGGCTTTGGGTGAGCAGTTCTTC. It codes for CASSLAVALGEQFF.

This clonotype was counted a few times. The V call is TRBV29-1, the J call TRBJ2-6; 11 nucleotides agree with TRBD1. Looked up from germline, CDR1 is SQVTM and CDR2 is ANQGSEA. The CDR3 is 16 residues long. The trim removed 5 bases at V and 0 bases at J, leaving 3 bases unmatched. DNA of the CDR3: TGCAGCGTTCCCGGGACAGGGGGCTCTGGGGCCAACGTCCTGACTTTC. Translated: CSVPGTGGSGANVLTF.

The table lists this clonotype with a few counts. V and J are TRBV29-1 and TRBJ2-1; 11 nucleotides agree with TRBD2. Germline loops: CDR1 SQVTM, CDR2 ANQGSEA. V was pared by 6 bases and J by 5 bases, with 9 bases of the junction left unmatched. The length of the CDR3 is 15 residues. The CDR3 DNA sequence: TGCAGCGTCGCCCTACTAGCGGGGGCGGACAATGAGCAGTTCTTC. This codes for CSVALLAGADNEQFF.